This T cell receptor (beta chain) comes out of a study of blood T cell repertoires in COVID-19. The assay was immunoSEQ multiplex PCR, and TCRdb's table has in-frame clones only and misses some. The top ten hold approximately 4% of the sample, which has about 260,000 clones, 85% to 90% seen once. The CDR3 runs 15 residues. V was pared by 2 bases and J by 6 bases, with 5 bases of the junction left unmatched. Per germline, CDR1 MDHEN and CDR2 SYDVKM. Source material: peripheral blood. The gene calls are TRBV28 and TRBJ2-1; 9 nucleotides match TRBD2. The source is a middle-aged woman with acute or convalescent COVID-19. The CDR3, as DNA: TGTGCCAGCAGTTTAATCGGCGGGGGGGCCAATGAGCAGTTCTTC. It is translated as CASSLIGGGANEQFF.